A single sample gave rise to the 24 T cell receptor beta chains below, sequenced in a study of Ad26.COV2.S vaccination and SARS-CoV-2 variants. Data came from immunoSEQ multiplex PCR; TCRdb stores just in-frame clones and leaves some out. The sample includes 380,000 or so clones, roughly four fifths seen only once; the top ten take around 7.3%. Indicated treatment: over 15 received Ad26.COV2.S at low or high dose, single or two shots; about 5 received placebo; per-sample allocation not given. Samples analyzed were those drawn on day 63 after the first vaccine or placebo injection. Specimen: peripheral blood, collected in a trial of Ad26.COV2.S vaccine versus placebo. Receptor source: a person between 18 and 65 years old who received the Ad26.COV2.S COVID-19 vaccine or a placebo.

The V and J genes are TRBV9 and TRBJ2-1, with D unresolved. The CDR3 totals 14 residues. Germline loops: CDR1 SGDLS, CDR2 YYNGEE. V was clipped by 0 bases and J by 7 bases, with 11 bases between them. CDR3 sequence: CASSVEVLGNEQFF. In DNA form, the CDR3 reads TGTGCCAGCAGCGTAGAAGTACTGGGTAATGAGCAGTTCTTC.

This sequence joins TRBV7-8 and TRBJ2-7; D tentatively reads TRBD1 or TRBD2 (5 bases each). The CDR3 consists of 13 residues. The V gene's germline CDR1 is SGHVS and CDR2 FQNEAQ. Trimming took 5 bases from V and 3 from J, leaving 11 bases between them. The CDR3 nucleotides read TGTGCCAGCAGCCGGGGACCGGACTACGAGCAGTACTTC. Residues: CASSRGPDYEQYF. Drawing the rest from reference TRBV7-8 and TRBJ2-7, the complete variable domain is GAGVSQSPRYKVAKRGQDVALRCDPISGHVSLFWYQQALGQGPEFLTYFQNEAQLDKSGLPSDRFFAERPEGSVSTLKIQRTQQEDSAVYLCASSRGPDYEQYFGPGTRLTVT.

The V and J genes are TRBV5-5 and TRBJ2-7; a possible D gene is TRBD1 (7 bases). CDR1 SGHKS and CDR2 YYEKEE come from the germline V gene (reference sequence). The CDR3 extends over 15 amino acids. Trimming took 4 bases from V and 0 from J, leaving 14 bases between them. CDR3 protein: CASSKEGQSSYEQYF. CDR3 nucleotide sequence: TGTGCCAGCAGCAAGGAGGGACAGTCCTCCTACGAGCAGTACTTC.

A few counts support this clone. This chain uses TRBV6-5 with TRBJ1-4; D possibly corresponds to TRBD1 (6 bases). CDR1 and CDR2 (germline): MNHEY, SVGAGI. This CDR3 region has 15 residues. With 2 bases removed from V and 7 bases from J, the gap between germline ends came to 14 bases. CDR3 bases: TGTGCCAGCAGTTACGTCCCAGGGGTTGGTGAAAAACTGTTTTTT. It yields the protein CASSYVPGVGEKLFF.

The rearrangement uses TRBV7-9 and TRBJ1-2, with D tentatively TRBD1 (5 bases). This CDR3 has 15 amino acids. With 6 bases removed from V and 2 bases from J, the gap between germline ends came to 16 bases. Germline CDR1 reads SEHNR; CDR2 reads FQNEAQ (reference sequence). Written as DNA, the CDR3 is TGTGCCAGCAGTGAAAGGGGATTTCCAAACTATGGCTACACCTTC. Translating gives CASSERGFPNYGYTF.

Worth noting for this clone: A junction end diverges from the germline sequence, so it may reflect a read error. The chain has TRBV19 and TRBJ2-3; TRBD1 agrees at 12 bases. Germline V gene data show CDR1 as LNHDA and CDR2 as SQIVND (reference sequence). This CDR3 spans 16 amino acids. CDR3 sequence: CASSTWGTGGTDTQYF. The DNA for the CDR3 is TGTGCCAGTAGTACCTGGGGGACAGGGGGCACCGATACGCAGTATTTT.

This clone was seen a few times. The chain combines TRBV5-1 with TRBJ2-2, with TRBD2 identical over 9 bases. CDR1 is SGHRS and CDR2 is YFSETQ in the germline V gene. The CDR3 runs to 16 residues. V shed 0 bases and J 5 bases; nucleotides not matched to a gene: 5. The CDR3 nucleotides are TGCGCCAGCAGCTTGGTTAGCGGGAGTCGGACCGGGGAGCTGTTTTTT. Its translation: CASSLVSGSRTGELFF.

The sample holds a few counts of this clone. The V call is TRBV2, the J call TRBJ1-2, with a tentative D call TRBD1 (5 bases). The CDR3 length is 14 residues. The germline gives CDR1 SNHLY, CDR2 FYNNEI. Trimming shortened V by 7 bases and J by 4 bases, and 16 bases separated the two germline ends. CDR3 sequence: CASTQTEASYGYTF. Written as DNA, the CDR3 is TGTGCCAGCACTCAGACAGAAGCTTCCTATGGCTACACCTTC.

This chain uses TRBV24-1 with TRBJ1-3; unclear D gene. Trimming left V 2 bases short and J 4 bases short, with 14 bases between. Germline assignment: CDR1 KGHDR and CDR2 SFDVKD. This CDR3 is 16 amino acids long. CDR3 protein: CATSDSTDNYGNTIYF. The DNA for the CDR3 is TGTGCCACCAGTGATTCCACAGATAATTACGGAAACACCATATATTTT.

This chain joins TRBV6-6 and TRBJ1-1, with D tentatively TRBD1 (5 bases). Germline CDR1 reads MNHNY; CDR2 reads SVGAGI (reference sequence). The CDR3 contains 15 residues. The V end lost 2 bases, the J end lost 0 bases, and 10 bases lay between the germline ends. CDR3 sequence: CASSYQGRMNTEAFF. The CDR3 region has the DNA TGTGCCAGCAGTTACCAGGGCAGAATGAACACTGAAGCTTTCTTT.

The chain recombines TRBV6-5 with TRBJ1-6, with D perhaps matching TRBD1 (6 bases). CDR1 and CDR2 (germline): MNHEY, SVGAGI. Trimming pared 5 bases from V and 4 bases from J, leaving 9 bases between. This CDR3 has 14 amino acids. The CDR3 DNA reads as TGTGCCAGCAGTCGGACAGCTTATAATTCACCCCTCCACTTT. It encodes CASSRTAYNSPLHF.

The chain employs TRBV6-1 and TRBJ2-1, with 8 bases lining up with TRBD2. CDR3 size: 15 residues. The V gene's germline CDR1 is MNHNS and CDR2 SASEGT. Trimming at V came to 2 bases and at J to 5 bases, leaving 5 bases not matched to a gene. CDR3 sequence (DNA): TGTGCCAGCAGTGAAAGTAGCGGGACCCACAATGAGCAGTTCTTC. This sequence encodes CASSESSGTHNEQFF.

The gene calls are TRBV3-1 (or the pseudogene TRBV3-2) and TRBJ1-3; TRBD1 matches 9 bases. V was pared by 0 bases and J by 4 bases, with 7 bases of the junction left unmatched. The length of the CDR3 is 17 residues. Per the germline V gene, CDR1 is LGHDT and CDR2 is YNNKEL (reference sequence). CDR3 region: CASSQDENRGHGNTIYF. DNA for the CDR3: TGTGCCAGCAGCCAAGACGAAAACAGGGGGCACGGAAACACCATATATTTT.

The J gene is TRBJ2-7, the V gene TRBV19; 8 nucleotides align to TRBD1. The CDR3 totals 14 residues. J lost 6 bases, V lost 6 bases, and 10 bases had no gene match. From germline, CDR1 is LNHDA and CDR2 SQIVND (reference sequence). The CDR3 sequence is CASSNQGALLEQYF. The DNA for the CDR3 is TGTGCCAGTAGCAATCAGGGGGCCCTCCTCGAGCAGTACTTC.

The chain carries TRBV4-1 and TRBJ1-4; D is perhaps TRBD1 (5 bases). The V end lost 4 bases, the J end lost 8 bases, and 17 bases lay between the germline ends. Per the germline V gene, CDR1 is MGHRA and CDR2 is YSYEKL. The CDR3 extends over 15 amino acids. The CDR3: CASSLPGGGREKLFF. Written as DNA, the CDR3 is TGCGCCAGCAGCCTCCCCGGGGGGGGGAGGGAAAAACTGTTTTTT.

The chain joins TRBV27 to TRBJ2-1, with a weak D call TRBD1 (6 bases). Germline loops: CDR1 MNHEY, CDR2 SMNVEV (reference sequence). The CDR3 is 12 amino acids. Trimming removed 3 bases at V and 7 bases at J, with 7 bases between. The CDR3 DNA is TGTGCCAGCAGTTTTAGGGGGAATGAGCAGTTCTTC. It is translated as CASSFRGNEQFF.

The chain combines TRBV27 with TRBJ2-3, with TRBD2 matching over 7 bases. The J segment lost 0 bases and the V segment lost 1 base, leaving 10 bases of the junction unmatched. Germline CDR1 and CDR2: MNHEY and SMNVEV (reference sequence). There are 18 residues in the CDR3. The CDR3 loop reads CASSLLASGMTSTDTQYF. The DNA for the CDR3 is TGTGCCAGCAGTTTATTGGCTAGCGGTATGACTAGCACAGATACGCAGTATTTT.

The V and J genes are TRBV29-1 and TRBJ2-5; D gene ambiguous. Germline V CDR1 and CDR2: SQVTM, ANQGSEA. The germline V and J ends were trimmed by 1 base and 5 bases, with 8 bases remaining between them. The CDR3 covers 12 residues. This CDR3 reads CSVEGGSETQYF. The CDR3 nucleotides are TGCAGCGTTGAAGGGGGATCGGAGACCCAGTACTTC.

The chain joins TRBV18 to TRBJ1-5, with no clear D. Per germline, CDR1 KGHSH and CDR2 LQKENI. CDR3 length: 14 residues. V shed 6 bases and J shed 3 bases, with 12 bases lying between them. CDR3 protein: CASSSRSVNQPQHF. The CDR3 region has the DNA TGTGCCAGCTCCTCGCGGAGCGTCAATCAGCCCCAGCATTTT.

CDR3 region: CASSLEIFSGNTIYF. In nucleotides, the CDR3 is TGTGCCAGCAGCTTAGAAATATTCTCTGGAAACACCATATATTTT. This chain joins TRBV7-2 and TRBJ1-3; D uncertain. Trimming stripped 1 base from V and 0 bases from J, with 7 bases between. CDR3 size: 15 residues. Germline V gives CDR1 SGHTA, CDR2 FQGNSA. The variable domain in full, completed from reference TRBV7-2 and TRBJ1-3, reads GAGVSQSPSNKVTEKGKDVELRCDPISGHTALYWYRQSLGQGLEFLIYFQGNSAPDKSGLPSDRFSAERTGGSVSTLTIQRTQQEDSAVYLCASSLEIFSGNTIYFGEGSWLTVV.

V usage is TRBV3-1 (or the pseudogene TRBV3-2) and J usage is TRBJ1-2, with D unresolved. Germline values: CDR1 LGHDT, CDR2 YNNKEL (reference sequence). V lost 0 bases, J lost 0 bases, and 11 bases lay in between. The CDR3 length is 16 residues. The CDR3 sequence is CASSQEGWGTNYGYTF. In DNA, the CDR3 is TGTGCCAGCAGCCAAGAGGGGTGGGGAACTAACTATGGCTACACCTTC.

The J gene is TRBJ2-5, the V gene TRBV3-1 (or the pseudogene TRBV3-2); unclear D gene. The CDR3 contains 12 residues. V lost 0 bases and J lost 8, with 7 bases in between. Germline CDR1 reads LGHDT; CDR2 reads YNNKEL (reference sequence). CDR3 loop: CASSQDFGTQYF. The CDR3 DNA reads TGTGCCAGCAGCCAAGATTTCGGCACCCAGTACTTC.

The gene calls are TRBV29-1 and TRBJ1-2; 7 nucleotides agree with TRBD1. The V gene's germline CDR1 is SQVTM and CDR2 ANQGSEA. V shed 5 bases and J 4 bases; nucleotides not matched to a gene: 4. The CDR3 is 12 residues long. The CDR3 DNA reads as TGCAGCGTTTCACAGGGGTTCTATGGCTACACCTTC. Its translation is CSVSQGFYGYTF. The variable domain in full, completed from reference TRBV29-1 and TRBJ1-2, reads SAVISQKPSRDICQRGTSLTIQCQVDSQVTMMFWYRQQPGQSLTLIATANQGSEATYESGFVIDKFPISRPNLTFSTLTVSNMSPEDSSIYLCSVSQGFYGYTFGSGTRLTVV.

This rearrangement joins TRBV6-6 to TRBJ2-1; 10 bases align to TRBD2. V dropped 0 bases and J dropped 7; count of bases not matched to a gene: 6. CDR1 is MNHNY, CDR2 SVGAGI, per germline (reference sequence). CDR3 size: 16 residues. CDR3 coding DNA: TGTGCCAGCAGTTACTCTTTAGCGGGAGGTGGGAATGAGCAGTTCTTC. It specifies CASSYSLAGGGNEQFF.